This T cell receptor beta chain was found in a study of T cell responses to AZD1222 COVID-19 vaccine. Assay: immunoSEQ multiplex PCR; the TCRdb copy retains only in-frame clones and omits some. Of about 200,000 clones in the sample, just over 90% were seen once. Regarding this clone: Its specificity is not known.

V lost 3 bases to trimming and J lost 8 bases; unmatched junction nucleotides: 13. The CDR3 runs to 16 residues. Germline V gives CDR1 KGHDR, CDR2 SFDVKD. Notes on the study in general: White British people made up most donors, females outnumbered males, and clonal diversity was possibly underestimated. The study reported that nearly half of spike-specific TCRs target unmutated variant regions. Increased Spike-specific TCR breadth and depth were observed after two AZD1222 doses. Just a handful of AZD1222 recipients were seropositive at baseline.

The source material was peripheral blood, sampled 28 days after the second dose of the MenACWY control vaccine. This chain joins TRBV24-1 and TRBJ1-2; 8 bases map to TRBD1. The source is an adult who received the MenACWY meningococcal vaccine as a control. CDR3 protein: CATSDPAEPGGRGYTF. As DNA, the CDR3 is TGTGCCACCAGTGATCCGGCCGAACCAGGGGGCCGGGGCTACACCTTC.